These T cell receptor beta chains were read from a single sample in a study of cytomegalovirus exposure and HLA in healthy donors. The method was immunoSEQ multiplex PCR; TCRdb's version includes in-frame clones alone and lacks a portion of them. The sample has roughly 100,000 clones; roughly 70% are singletons. Sequencing was done on a sample of PBMCs. The receptors derive from a middle-aged man in good health and CMV-seronegative. Both conserved end residues are part of each CDR3. The D gene is left open where the match is weak. Clone size appears in some rows only: once, few, many, or a class for an expanded clone.

j_call: TRBJ1-2; v_call: TRBV5-1; cdr3_length: 13; d_call: -; clone_size: -; cdr3_nt: TGCGCCAGCAGCCAGGGACTTTCCTATGGCTACACCTTC; cdr3_aa: CASSQGLSYGYTF
j_call: TRBJ2-7; v_call: TRBV2; cdr3_length: 16; d_call: TRBD2; clone_size: -; cdr3_nt: TGTGCCAGCAGTGCCCGGACTAGCGGGGACCGTTACGAGCAGTACTTC; cdr3_aa: CASSARTSGDRYEQYF
j_call: TRBJ2-3; v_call: TRBV15; cdr3_length: 14; d_call: -; clone_size: -; cdr3_nt: TGTGCCACCAGCAGAGGGACAGGCACAGATACGCAGTATTTT; cdr3_aa: CATSRGTGTDTQYF
j_call: TRBJ2-7; v_call: TRBV6-5; cdr3_length: 13; d_call: TRBD1; clone_size: -; cdr3_nt: TGTGCCAGCAGTCCGTCACAGGGGTTCGAGCAGTACTTC; cdr3_aa: CASSPSQGFEQYF
j_call: TRBJ1-6; v_call: TRBV19; cdr3_length: 15; d_call: -; clone_size: -; cdr3_nt: TGTGCCAGTAGTATGCGGGTTCATGATAATTCACCCCTCCACTTT; cdr3_aa: CASSMRVHDNSPLHF
j_call: TRBJ1-6; v_call: TRBV7-8; cdr3_length: 18; d_call: -; clone_size: -; cdr3_nt: TGTGCCAGCAGCTTAGTGGGGCCACAGGGAGTTATGCGTTCACCCCTCCACTTT; cdr3_aa: CASSLVGPQGVMRSPLHF
j_call: TRBJ2-3; v_call: TRBV4-3; cdr3_length: 17; d_call: TRBD2; clone_size: -; cdr3_nt: TGCGCCAGCAGCCAAGATCTCCCAGCGGGGATGACAGATACGCAGTATTTT; cdr3_aa: CASSQDLPAGMTDTQYF
j_call: TRBJ1-4; v_call: TRBV5-1; cdr3_length: 15; d_call: TRBD1; clone_size: few; cdr3_nt: TGCGCCAGCAGAGTCTCAGGGGGCGCACGGGAAAAACTGTTTTTT; cdr3_aa: CASRVSGGAREKLFF
j_call: TRBJ2-3; v_call: TRBV10-1; cdr3_length: 15; d_call: TRBD2; clone_size: -; cdr3_nt: TGCGCCAGCAGTAACAGACTAGCGTCCACAGATACGCAGTATTTT; cdr3_aa: CASSNRLASTDTQYF
j_call: TRBJ1-4; v_call: TRBV6-5; cdr3_length: 13; d_call: TRBD1; clone_size: few; cdr3_nt: TGTGCCAGCATCCGACAGGGTGTTGAAAAACTGTTTTTT; cdr3_aa: CASIRQGVEKLFF
j_call: TRBJ2-3; v_call: TRBV5-4; cdr3_length: 13; d_call: TRBD2; clone_size: once; cdr3_nt: TGTGCCAGCAGCTTGCGGGAGGGGGATACGCAGTATTTT; cdr3_aa: CASSLREGDTQYF
j_call: TRBJ1-2; v_call: TRBV5-1; cdr3_length: 14; d_call: TRBD1; clone_size: -; cdr3_nt: TGCGCCAGCAGCTGGGATAACAGGGGATCTGGCTACACCTTC; cdr3_aa: CASSWDNRGSGYTF
j_call: TRBJ2-1; v_call: TRBV7-9; cdr3_length: 18; d_call: TRBD2; clone_size: -; cdr3_nt: TGTGCCAGCAGCTCACTAGCGGGAGGGCCCTCCGCCTACAATGAGCAGTTCTTC; cdr3_aa: CASSSLAGGPSAYNEQFF
j_call: TRBJ2-4; v_call: TRBV4-3; cdr3_length: 14; d_call: TRBD2; clone_size: -; cdr3_nt: TGCGCCCGTGTGAGATGTGGAGGGGAGGGCGGGGTAGGTTTC; cdr3_aa: CARVRCGGEGGVGF
j_call: TRBJ2-1; v_call: TRBV29-1; cdr3_length: 13; d_call: -; clone_size: -; cdr3_nt: TGCAGCGTGGGACTTTTAAAATACAATGAGCAGTTCTTC; cdr3_aa: CSVGLLKYNEQFF
j_call: TRBJ2-1; v_call: TRBV10-3; cdr3_length: 16; d_call: TRBD2; clone_size: -; cdr3_nt: TGTGCCATCAATGGGGGGGATTGGGAGGATTATAATGAGCAGTTCTTC; cdr3_aa: CAINGGDWEDYNEQFF
j_call: TRBJ2-3; v_call: TRBV5-1; cdr3_length: 14; d_call: -; clone_size: -; cdr3_nt: TGCGCCAGCAGCTTGATCCCGGGGTCAGATACGCAGTATTTT; cdr3_aa: CASSLIPGSDTQYF
j_call: TRBJ1-3; v_call: TRBV9; cdr3_length: 15; d_call: -; clone_size: -; cdr3_nt: TGTGCCAGCAGCGTGGGAGGGGCAGTTGGAAACACCATATATTTT; cdr3_aa: CASSVGGAVGNTIYF
j_call: TRBJ2-7; v_call: TRBV5-4; cdr3_length: 13; d_call: -; clone_size: -; cdr3_nt: TGTGCCAGCAGCTCCGTGGGGGGAAACGAGCAGTACTTC; cdr3_aa: CASSSVGGNEQYF
j_call: TRBJ1-5; v_call: TRBV23-1; cdr3_length: 13; d_call: -; clone_size: few; cdr3_nt: TGCGCCAGAAAAAGTGAAGGAGATCAGCCCCAGCATTTT; cdr3_aa: CARKSEGDQPQHF